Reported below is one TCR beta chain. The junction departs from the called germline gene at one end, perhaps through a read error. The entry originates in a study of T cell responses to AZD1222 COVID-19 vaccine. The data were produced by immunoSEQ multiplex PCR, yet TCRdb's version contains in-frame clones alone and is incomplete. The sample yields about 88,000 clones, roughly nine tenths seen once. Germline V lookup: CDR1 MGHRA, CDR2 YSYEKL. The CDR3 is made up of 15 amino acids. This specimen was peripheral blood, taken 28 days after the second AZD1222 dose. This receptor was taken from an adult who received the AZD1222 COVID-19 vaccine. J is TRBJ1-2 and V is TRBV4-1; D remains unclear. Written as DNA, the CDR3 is TGCGCCAGCAGCCAAGAGGAAGGGCGCAACTACGGCTACACCTTC. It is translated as CASSQEEGRNYGYTF.